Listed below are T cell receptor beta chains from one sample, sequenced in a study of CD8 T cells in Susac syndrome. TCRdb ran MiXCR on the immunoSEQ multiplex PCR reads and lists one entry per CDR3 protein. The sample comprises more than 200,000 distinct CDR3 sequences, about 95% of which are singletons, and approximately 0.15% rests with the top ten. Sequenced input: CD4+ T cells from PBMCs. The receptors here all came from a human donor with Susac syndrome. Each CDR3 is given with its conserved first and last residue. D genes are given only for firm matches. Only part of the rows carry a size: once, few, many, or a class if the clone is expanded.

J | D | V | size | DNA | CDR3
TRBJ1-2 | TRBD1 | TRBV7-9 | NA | TGTGCCAGCAGCCCTCAGGCTGGCACAGGGGGAGGCTACACCTTC | CASSPQAGTGGGYTF
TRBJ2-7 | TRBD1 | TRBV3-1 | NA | TGTGCCAGCAGCCTCCCGGGACAGGGTAATGACGAGCAGTACTTC | CASSLPGQGNDEQYF
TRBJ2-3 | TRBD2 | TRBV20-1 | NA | TGCAGTGCTACCTCTGGGGGGGTCCCCACAGATACGCAGTATTTT | CSATSGGVPTDTQYF
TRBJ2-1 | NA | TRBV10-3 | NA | TGTGCCATCAACCCCCAGCAGGGTTTCTACAATGAGCAGTTCTTC | CAINPQQGFYNEQFF
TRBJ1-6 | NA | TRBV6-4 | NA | TGTGCCAGCAGTGACTCCCGATATAATTCACCCCTCCACTTT | CASSDSRYNSPLHF
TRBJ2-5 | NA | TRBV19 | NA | TGTGCCAGTAGTGGGTCAGGCCAAGAGACCCAGTACTTC | CASSGSGQETQYF
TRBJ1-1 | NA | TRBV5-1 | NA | TGCGCCAGCAGCCCCGACTACACGACCGTGAACACTGAAGCTTTCTTT | CASSPDYTTVNTEAFF
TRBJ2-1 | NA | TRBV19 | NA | TGTGCCAGTAGTATGCCCCCCCCCGGGACACCGAGCTCCTACAATGAGCAGTTCTTC | CASSMPPPGTPSSYNEQFF
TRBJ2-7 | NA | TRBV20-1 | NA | TGCAGTGCTAGGGGCGCCTACGAGCAGTACTTC | CSARGAYEQYF
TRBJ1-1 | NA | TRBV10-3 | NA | TGTGCCATCAGTGTTGCAGGGGCTAACACTGAAGCTTTCTTT | CAISVAGANTEAFF
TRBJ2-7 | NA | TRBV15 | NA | TGTGCCACCAGCAGGGTCCCCTCCTACGAGCAGTACTTC | CATSRVPSYEQYF
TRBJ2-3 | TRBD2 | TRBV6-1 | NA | TGTGCCAGCAGGCCGGGACTAGCGGAAGCAGATACGCAGTATTTT | CASRPGLAEADTQYF
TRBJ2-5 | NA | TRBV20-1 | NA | TGCAGTGCTAGTTTGGGACTTGAGGTGGAGACCCAGTACTTC | CSASLGLEVETQYF
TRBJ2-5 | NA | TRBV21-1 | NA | TGTGCCAGCAACCCAGGACGGCCCCAAGAGACCCAGTACTTC | CASNPGRPQETQYF
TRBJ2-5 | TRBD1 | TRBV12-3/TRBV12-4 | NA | TGTGCCAGCAGTTTAGGAGGTCAGGGGGCGGACTTCGGTGGGGAGACCCAGTACTTC | CASSLGGQGADFGGETQYF
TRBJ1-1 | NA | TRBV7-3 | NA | TGTGCCAGCAGCTTAATGCCCCAGGGTGTAGGCACTGAAGCTTTCTTT | CASSLMPQGVGTEAFF
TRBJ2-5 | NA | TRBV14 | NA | TGTGCCAGCAGCCGTCTAGGCGTCCAAGAGACCCAGTACTTC | CASSRLGVQETQYF
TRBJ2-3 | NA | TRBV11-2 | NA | TGTGCCAGCAGCTTAATTGCGTTGAGGGGTGGGGGGGCAGGAAAGACAGATACGCAGTATTTT | CASSLIALRGGGAGKTDTQYF
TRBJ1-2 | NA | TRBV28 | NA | TGTGCCAGCAGTTTGGGAGACACGCACTATGGCTACACCTTC | CASSLGDTHYGYTF
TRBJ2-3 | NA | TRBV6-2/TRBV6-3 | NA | TGTGCCAGCACCCCGTTAGGGGCAGATACGCAGTATTTT | CASTPLGADTQYF
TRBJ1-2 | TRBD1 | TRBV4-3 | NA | TGCGCCAGCAGCCAAGCCCTGGAGGGGGCTGGTGGCTACACCTTC | CASSQALEGAGGYTF
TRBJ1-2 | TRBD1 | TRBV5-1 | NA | TGCGCCAGCAGCTCGACAGGGGAGGATGGCTACACCTTC | CASSSTGEDGYTF
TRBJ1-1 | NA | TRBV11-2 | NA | TGTGCCAGCAGCTCCCTAAAAACAGGGATAGCTTTCTTT | CASSSLKTGIAFF
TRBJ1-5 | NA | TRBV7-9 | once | TGTGCCAGCAGCTTAAGCCTGACAGACCTTCATAGCAATCAGCCCCAGCATTTT | CASSLSLTDLHSNQPQHF
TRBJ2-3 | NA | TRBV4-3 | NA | TGCGCCTACCGGGGTGGCACAGATACGCAGTATTTT | CAYRGGTDTQYF
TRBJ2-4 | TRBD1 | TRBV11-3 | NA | TGTGCCAGCAGCTCGGGGACAGGGTACAACTTC | CASSSGTGYNF
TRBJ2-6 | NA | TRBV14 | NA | TGTGCCAGCAGTATCGGTGGGGCCAACGTCCTGACTTTC | CASSIGGANVLTF
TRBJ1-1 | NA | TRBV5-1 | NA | TGCGCCAGCAGACCAGGGGCTACGTCGGTTGAAGCTTTCTTT | CASRPGATSVEAFF
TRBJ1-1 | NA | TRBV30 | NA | TGTGCCTGGGAAAGGAGGGGCACTGAAGCTTTCTTT | CAWERRGTEAFF
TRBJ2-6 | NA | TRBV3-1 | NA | TGTGCCAGCAGCCGAGGAAGTGGGGCTTCTGGGGCCAACGTCCTGACTTTC | CASSRGSGASGANVLTF
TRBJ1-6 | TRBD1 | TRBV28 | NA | TGTGCCAGCAGTTTGGGGGGACAGGGGTATTCACCCCTCCACTTT | CASSLGGQGYSPLHF
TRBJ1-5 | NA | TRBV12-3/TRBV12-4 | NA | TGTGCCAGCAGTTTAGCCTGGGGACAGCCCCAGCATTTT | CASSLAWGQPQHF
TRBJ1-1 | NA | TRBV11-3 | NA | TGTGCCAGCAGCTTAGCCCGCGGGGCGAACACTGAAGCTTTCTTT | CASSLARGANTEAFF
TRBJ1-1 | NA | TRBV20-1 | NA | TGCAGTGCTAGCGGCGACGAGAACACTGAAGCTTTCTTT | CSASGDENTEAFF
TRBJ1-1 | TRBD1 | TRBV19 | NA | TGTGCCAGTAGTCAGGACAGGGAACGGGCTGAAGCTTTCTTT | CASSQDRERAEAFF
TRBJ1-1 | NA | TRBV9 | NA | TGTGCCAGCAGCGTAGCCCAGGGATTTGAAGCTTTCTTT | CASSVAQGFEAFF
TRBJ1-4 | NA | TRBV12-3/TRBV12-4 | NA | TGTGCCAGCAGTTTTAACGACCGGGGGGAACTGTTTTTT | CASSFNDRGELFF
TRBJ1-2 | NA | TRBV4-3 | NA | TGCGCCAGCAGCCAAGAGACTCTGGGGGGAGGACACTATGGCTACACCTTC | CASSQETLGGGHYGYTF
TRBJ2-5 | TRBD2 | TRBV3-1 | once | TGTGCCAGCAGCCAGAACCAGCGGGGGACCCAGTACTTC | CASSQNQRGTQYF
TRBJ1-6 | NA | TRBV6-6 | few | TGTGCCAGCAGCCCCGGGACTGTGAATTCACCCCTCCACTTT | CASSPGTVNSPLHF
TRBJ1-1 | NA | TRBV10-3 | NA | TGTGCCATCAGTGATCTCAACACTGAAGCTTTCTTT | CAISDLNTEAFF
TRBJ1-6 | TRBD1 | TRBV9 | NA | TGTGCCAGCAGCGGGGGACAGTGGGGGAATTCACCCCTCCACTTT | CASSGGQWGNSPLHF
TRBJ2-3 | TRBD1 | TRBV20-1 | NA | TGCAGTGCTTCAACTACAGGGGCGGAGCACATTGCAGATACGCAGTATTTT | CSASTTGAEHIADTQYF
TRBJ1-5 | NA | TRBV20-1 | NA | TGCAGTGCTAGAAGGGATCAAGGATTCAATCAGCCCCAGCATTTT | CSARRDQGFNQPQHF
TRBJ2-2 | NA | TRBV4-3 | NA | TGCGCCAGCAGCCAAGAACCTACAACGAACACCGGGGAGCTGTTTTTT | CASSQEPTTNTGELFF
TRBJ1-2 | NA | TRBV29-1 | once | TGCAGCGTTGAAGATTCGCCCCTCGGCTATGGCTACACCTTC | CSVEDSPLGYGYTF
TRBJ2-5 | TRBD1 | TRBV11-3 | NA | TGTGCCAGCAGCCCCCGGACAGGGGGGGAAGAGACCCAGTACTTC | CASSPRTGGEETQYF
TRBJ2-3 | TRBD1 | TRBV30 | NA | TGTGCCTGGACAGGGGGCGCCCGCCCAGATACGCAGTATTTT | CAWTGGARPDTQYF
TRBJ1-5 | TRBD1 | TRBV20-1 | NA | TGCAGTGCTAGCGATAGGCGGACAGGTCTCAATCAGCCCCAGCATTTT | CSASDRRTGLNQPQHF
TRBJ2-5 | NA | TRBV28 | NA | TGTGCCAGCAGTTTGATGACAGCGGGACATCAAGAGACCCAGTACTTC | CASSLMTAGHQETQYF
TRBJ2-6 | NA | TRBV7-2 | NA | TGTGCCAGCAGCTCTGACCGATTAGTCTCTGGGGCCAACGTCCTGACTTTC | CASSSDRLVSGANVLTF
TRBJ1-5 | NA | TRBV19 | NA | TGTGCCAGTAGTATAGCGAAAGGCAGGGCGGCCAATCAGCCCCAGCATTTT | CASSIAKGRAANQPQHF
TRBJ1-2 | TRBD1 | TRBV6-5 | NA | TGTGCCAGCAGTCCGACAGGGAACTATGGCTACACCTTC | CASSPTGNYGYTF
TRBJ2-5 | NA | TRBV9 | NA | TGTGCCAGCAGCGTAGGGGCCTCCGGGGCGGAGACCCAGTACTTC | CASSVGASGAETQYF
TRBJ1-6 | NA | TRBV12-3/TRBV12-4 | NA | TGTGCCAGCGGCCAGGGAGCGGAGGCCCTCCACTTT | CASGQGAEALHF